Listed below are T cell receptor beta chains from one sample, sequenced in a study of CD8+CD57+ T cells in acquired aplastic anemia. In TCRdb, the reads were re-called with MiXCR into one record per CDR3 protein. Here the sample spans a few hundred thousand distinct CDR3 sequences, roughly a third being singletons. The sample was sorted CD4+, CD8+, or CD8+CD57+ T cells (not recorded which) from PBMCs. The source of these receptors is a human donor with aplastic anemia. Each CDR3 is given with its conserved first and last residue. D genes are given only for firm matches. The size field is filled for only some rows; it gives once, few, many or a size class.

J,D,size,V,DNA,CDR3
TRBJ2-6,TRBD1,few,TRBV7-3,TGTGCCAGCAGCGTAACAAACCGGGACAGGCCCGGAGAGGCCAACGTCCTGACTTTC,CASSVTNRDRPGEANVLTF
TRBJ2-5,NA,NA,TRBV11-2,TGTGCCAGCAGCTTAGATGGACGCCAACAAGAGACCCAGTACTTC,CASSLDGRQQETQYF
TRBJ2-7,NA,many,TRBV20-1,TGCAGTGCTAGGTTCACAGGACGCTACGAGCAGTACTTC,CSARFTGRYEQYF
TRBJ2-5,TRBD2,few,TRBV12-3/TRBV12-4,TGTGCCAGCAGTTTGGCTAGCGGGGGAATGCGGACCCAGTACTTC,CASSLASGGMRTQYF
TRBJ1-2,TRBD1,NA,TRBV10-3,TGTGCCATCAGTGCACTTCGGGACAGGGCGGCTGGCTACACCTTC,CAISALRDRAAGYTF
TRBJ2-1,TRBD1,NA,TRBV7-8,TGTGCCAGCAGCTTGACAGGGCTGGGTTCGAATGAGCAGTTCTTC,CASSLTGLGSNEQFF
TRBJ1-3,NA,few,TRBV4-2,TGTGCCAGCAGCCAAGATAGGGCCTCTGGAAACACCATATATTTT,CASSQDRASGNTIYF
TRBJ1-2,TRBD1,NA,TRBV2,TGTGCCAGCAGACAAGACGGGGACAGGGAGTATGGCTACACCTTC,CASRQDGDREYGYTF
TRBJ1-2,NA,few,TRBV5-1,TGCGCCAGCAGCCCGGCTCGGGCAGACCTCTATGGCTACACCTTC,CASSPARADLYGYTF
TRBJ2-1,NA,NA,TRBV9,TGTGCCAGCAGCGTAGGTGGGGTTAGTGAGCAGTTCTTC,CASSVGGVSEQFF
TRBJ2-7,NA,many,TRBV7-9,TGTGCCAGCAGCCGCCAGGTGGCCCTGTTCCCTTACGAGCAGTACTTC,CASSRQVALFPYEQYF
TRBJ1-2,NA,few,TRBV2,TGTGCCAGCAGTGACGACCCCGTCGGCGGCTACACCTTC,CASSDDPVGGYTF
TRBJ2-2,TRBD2,NA,TRBV11-2,TGTGCCAGCAGCTTCAATGGACTAGCGGGAGTCACCGGGGAGCTGTTTTTT,CASSFNGLAGVTGELFF
TRBJ1-2,NA,NA,TRBV15,TGTGCCACCAGCAGAGGAGGGATGAGCTATGGCTACACCTTC,CATSRGGMSYGYTF
TRBJ1-2,TRBD1,once,TRBV19,TGTGCCAGTAGTCCCGCCGGGACAGCTAACTATGGCTACACCTTC,CASSPAGTANYGYTF
TRBJ2-7,NA,many,TRBV7-8,TGTGCCAGCAGCAGAACCGGGACGTCCCACGAGCAGTACTTC,CASSRTGTSHEQYF
TRBJ1-6,TRBD1,NA,TRBV19,TGTGCCAGTAGTCCGCGACAGGGTTATAATTCACCCCTCCACTTT,CASSPRQGYNSPLHF
TRBJ1-6,TRBD1,many,TRBV5-1,TGCGCCAGCAGCTTAGATCGGACAGGTGGACATTCACCCCTCCACTTT,CASSLDRTGGHSPLHF
TRBJ2-7,TRBD2,NA,TRBV30,TGTGCCTGGGGGCGTGGGGGGGGGGACGAGCAGTACTTC,CAWGRGGGDEQYF
TRBJ1-5,TRBD1,NA,TRBV11-2,TGTGCCAGCGGCTGGGGGACAGGGTATAGCAATCAGCCCCAGCATTTT,CASGWGTGYSNQPQHF
TRBJ1-1,NA,few,TRBV12-3/TRBV12-4,TGTGCCAGCAGTTTCGGACGGGGGACTGAAGCTTTCTTT,CASSFGRGTEAFF
TRBJ2-1,NA,NA,TRBV9,TGTGCCAGCAGCGTAGATTCTGGGTTAAGCGAGCAGTTCTTC,CASSVDSGLSEQFF
TRBJ2-7,TRBD1,few,TRBV7-9,TGTGCCAGCAGCCTGCCGGGACAGGGGGCGGGTGAGCAGTACTTC,CASSLPGQGAGEQYF
TRBJ1-5,NA,NA,TRBV6-5,TGTGCCAGCAGTTTGGGCAGGGTTGGCAATCAGCCCCAGCATTTT,CASSLGRVGNQPQHF
TRBJ2-1,NA,NA,TRBV4-2,TGTGCCAGCACACGACGGGGGGACAGCTCCTACAATGAGCAGTTCTTC,CASTRRGDSSYNEQFF
TRBJ1-3,NA,NA,TRBV4-3,TGCGCCAGCAGCCAAGTGGGGGGCCTTGGAAACACCATATATTTT,CASSQVGGLGNTIYF
TRBJ1-2,NA,many,TRBV5-1,TGTGCCAGCAGCCTGGGGGGGGCAGATGGCTACACCTTC,CASSLGGADGYTF
TRBJ2-7,TRBD1,NA,TRBV20-1,TGCAGTGCGGGGGACAGGGGATACGAGCAGTACTTC,CSAGDRGYEQYF
TRBJ1-1,TRBD1,few,TRBV7-9,TGTGCCAGCAGCTTCGGACAGGTGAACACTGAAGCTTTCTTT,CASSFGQVNTEAFF
TRBJ2-3,TRBD2,NA,TRBV20-1,TGCAGTGCTAGGGCGGGGGTCGCAGATACGCAGTATTTT,CSARAGVADTQYF
TRBJ2-1,NA,many,TRBV2,TGTGCCAGCACTTTCCGTAGGGACAATGAGCAGTTCTTC,CASTFRRDNEQFF
TRBJ1-6,NA,many,TRBV18,TGTGCCAGCTCGCGAGACGGAGATAATTCACCCCTCCACTTT,CASSRDGDNSPLHF
TRBJ1-5,NA,NA,TRBV29-1,TGCAGCCCGTCAGAGGCCAATCAGCCCCAGCATTTT,CSPSEANQPQHF
TRBJ1-5,TRBD1,many,TRBV5-4,TGTGCCAGCAGCTTGGTCCCCTCTTGGGCAGGGGGACAGCCCCAGCATTTT,CASSLVPSWAGGQPQHF
TRBJ1-6,NA,NA,TRBV5-1,TGCGCCAGCAGCCCCCCTCGGGGTACGAAGAATTCACCCCTCCACTTT,CASSPPRGTKNSPLHF
TRBJ1-5,TRBD1,NA,TRBV2,TGTGCCAGCAGTGAAGCGCTTCTAGGGACAGGGTTTATCCAGCCCCAGCATTTT,CASSEALLGTGFIQPQHF
TRBJ1-6,TRBD1,NA,TRBV6-2/TRBV6-3,TGTGCCAGCAGTTACCCCAGACAGGGAGTGAATTCACCCCTCCACTTT,CASSYPRQGVNSPLHF
TRBJ1-2,NA,NA,TRBV5-1,TGCGCCAGCAGCCAACAGGGCGGCGATGGCTACACCTTC,CASSQQGGDGYTF
TRBJ2-7,TRBD1,few,TRBV28,TGTGCCAGCAGTTTGACCGGACAGGGCGCCTACGAGCAGTACTTC,CASSLTGQGAYEQYF
TRBJ2-7,NA,many,TRBV7-2,TGTGCCAGCAGCTCTCGAACGGGCGAGCAGTACTTC,CASSSRTGEQYF
TRBJ1-5,NA,many,TRBV9,TGTGCCAGCAGCGTAGGGGAGTCGTTTGTACAGCCCCAGCATTTT,CASSVGESFVQPQHF
TRBJ1-2,TRBD1,few,TRBV4-2,TGTGCCAGCAGCCAAGATCGGTTAGGGGGCGACAGTAACTATGGCTACACCTTC,CASSQDRLGGDSNYGYTF
TRBJ1-1,NA,NA,TRBV29-1,TGCAGCGTTGTACGCGGGTACACTGAAGCTTTCTTT,CSVVRGYTEAFF
TRBJ1-5,NA,NA,TRBV2,TGTGCCAGCAGTGAGGGTCGGAGGGATTTT,CASSEGRRDF
TRBJ2-5,NA,NA,TRBV4-2,TGTGCCAGCAGCCAAGACGGTAATGCCGAGGGGTACGAGACCCAGTACTTC,CASSQDGNAEGYETQYF
TRBJ1-2,NA,once,TRBV2,TGTGCCAGCAGAGAACTAGCGGGGGATGGCTACACCTTC,CASRELAGDGYTF
TRBJ2-7,NA,NA,TRBV2,TGTGCCAGCAGTGAAGAGAGTGGACCCTACGAGCAGTACTTC,CASSEESGPYEQYF
TRBJ1-2,NA,NA,TRBV9,TGTGCCAGCAGCGTTGACTCCGATGGCTACACCTTC,CASSVDSDGYTF
TRBJ2-7,NA,NA,TRBV29-1,TGCAGCGTTGAAACCTTAGGGGGCTACGAGCAGTACTTC,CSVETLGGYEQYF
TRBJ2-2,TRBD1,few,TRBV5-1,TGCGCCAGCAGCTGGGACAGCCTGAACACCGGGGAGCTGTTTTTT,CASSWDSLNTGELFF
TRBJ1-4,NA,few,TRBV7-9,TGTGCCAGCAGCTTAGGCAGAAATGAAAAACTGTTTTTT,CASSLGRNEKLFF
TRBJ2-3,TRBD2,NA,TRBV4-3,TGCGCCAGCAGCCTAGCGGGTCCCACAGATACGCAGTATTTT,CASSLAGPTDTQYF
TRBJ1-1,NA,many,TRBV19,TGTGCCAGTGGTATTACGGTCAGCTACGAAGCTTTCTTT,CASGITVSYEAFF
TRBJ1-6,TRBD1,few,TRBV14,TGTGCCAGCAGAGGGACAGGGCTTTTGGGTTCACCCCTCCACTTT,CASRGTGLLGSPLHF
TRBJ1-3,NA,NA,TRBV7-2,TGTGCCAGCAGCTTAGCAGTGGAGAACACCATATATTTT,CASSLAVENTIYF
TRBJ1-3,NA,NA,TRBV25-1,TGTGCCAGCCATCGGGGAGCGGGGGGCTACACCATATATTTT,CASHRGAGGYTIYF
TRBJ2-3,NA,NA,TRBV15,TGTGCCACCAGCAGAGCGGGGGCAGATACGCAGTATTTT,CATSRAGADTQYF
TRBJ2-5,NA,NA,TRBV11-1,TGTGCCAGCAGCGCCTCGGGCGGCCAGGGGATAGAGACCCAGTACTTC,CASSASGGQGIETQYF
TRBJ2-2,NA,NA,TRBV24-1,TGTGCCACCAGTGATCGGACCGGGGAGCTGTTTTTT,CATSDRTGELFF